The 21 T cell receptor beta chains listed next were all sequenced from one sample in a study of early T cells in non-severe SARS-CoV-2 infection. MiXCR was run by TCRdb on the 5' RACE reads, yielding one entry per CDR3 protein. The sample yields approximately 42,000 distinct CDR3 sequences, around 6% seen once. The sequenced material came from whole blood. Receptors originate from an adult who was a healthcare worker with PCR-confirmed SARS-CoV-2 infection or an uninfected control (not recorded which).

The V gene is TRBV7-9, the J gene TRBJ2-1, with 11 positions matching TRBD2. Looked up from germline, CDR1 is SEHNR and CDR2 is FQNEAQ (reference sequence). After removal of 4 bases from V and 9 bases from J, the junction contained 5 bases not matched to a gene. The CDR3 runs 14 residues. The CDR3 DNA follows: TGTGCCAGCAGCTATAGCGGGGGGGTCGCTGAGCAGTTCTTC. Translating gives CASSYSGGVAEQFF.

This clonotype was observed many times. The chain links TRBV6-1 to TRBJ1-6, with D tentatively TRBD1 (5 bases). The CDR3 runs 15 residues. The germline CDR1 and CDR2 sequences are MNHNS and SASEGT. V lost 6 bases and J lost 9, with 18 bases in between. Here the CDR3 reads CASRARDAETSPLHF. The DNA for the CDR3 is TGTGCCAGCAGGGCCCGGGACGCTGAAACTTCACCCCTCCACTTT.

There are many counts of this clonotype. This chain uses TRBV12-3 or TRBV12-4 with TRBJ2-2, with D unclear. The CDR3 extends over 13 amino acids. Trimming stripped 1 base from V and 4 bases from J, with 4 bases between. CDR3 sequence (DNA): TGTGCCAGCAGTTTAGGGGCCACCGGGGAGCTGTTTTTT. Translation gives CASSLGATGELFF.

This clonotype was observed at least ten times. The chain uses TRBV9 and TRBJ1-1; D gene uncertain. Germline-derived CDR1 and CDR2 are SGDLS and YYNGEE. The germline V and J ends were trimmed by 0 bases and 0 bases, with 3 bases remaining between them. The length of the CDR3 is 13 residues. DNA for the CDR3: TGTGCCAGCAGCGTAGAGGTGAACACTGAAGCTTTCTTT. This encodes CASSVEVNTEAFF.

At least ten counts were recorded for this clonotype. The chain is built from TRBV12-3 or TRBV12-4 and TRBJ2-5, with 9 positions matching TRBD2. J lost 4 bases, V lost 4 bases, and 1 base had no gene match. CDR3 length: 13 amino acids. CDR3: CASSWRGGETQYF. As DNA, the CDR3 is TGTGCCAGCAGTTGGCGGGGGGGAGAGACCCAGTACTTC.

The chain couples TRBV6-2 or TRBV6-3 to TRBJ1-2, with unresolved D. Germline V gene data show CDR1 as MNHEY and CDR2 as SVGEGT. This CDR3 has 12 residues. Trimming stripped 2 bases from V and 4 bases from J, with 5 bases between. CDR3 region: CASSYGGYGYTF. In DNA form, the CDR3 reads TGTGCCAGCAGTTACGGCGGCTATGGCTACACCTTC.

This clonotype was seen at least ten times. The rearrangement joins TRBV9 to TRBJ2-1; D is perhaps TRBD1 (5 bases). Germline V gene data show CDR1 as SGDLS and CDR2 as YYNGEE. V was shortened by 0 bases and J by 3 bases, with 7 bases between the two germline ends. The CDR3 is 14 amino acids. CDR3 residues: CASSVADSYNEQFF. The CDR3 DNA is TGTGCCAGCAGCGTAGCTGACAGCTACAATGAGCAGTTCTTC.

The sample holds many counts of this clonotype. J is TRBJ2-7 and V is TRBV6-1, with D hard to call. Germline V gives CDR1 MNHNS, CDR2 SASEGT. Trimming took off 7 bases at V and 3 bases at J, with 10 bases between the two ends. This CDR3 has 12 amino acids. CDR3 residues: CASTSPDYEQYF. CDR3 in DNA: TGTGCCAGCACCAGCCCAGACTACGAGCAGTACTTC.

This clonotype was counted many times. The chain links TRBV28 to TRBJ2-7, with 9 bases matching TRBD1. The CDR3 totals 13 residues. V was pared by 7 bases and J by 2 bases, with 3 bases of the junction left unmatched. From germline, CDR1 is MDHEN and CDR2 SYDVKM. CDR3 amino acids: CASNRQGAYEQYF. The CDR3, as DNA: TGTGCCAGCAACCGACAGGGGGCCTACGAGCAGTACTTC.

This clonotype was picked up many times. The chain uses TRBV12-3 or TRBV12-4 and TRBJ2-1, with 11 bases lining up with TRBD2. After removal of 6 bases from V and 6 bases from J, the junction contained 7 bases not matched to a gene. The CDR3 length is 15 residues. CDR3 DNA sequence: TGTGCCAGCAGCCCTTCTAGCGGGGGGTTCAATGAGCAGTTCTTC. Encoded protein: CASSPSSGGFNEQFF.

This chain joins TRBV7-9 and TRBJ1-2; D is undetermined. CDR1 and CDR2 (germline): SEHNR, FQNEAQ (reference sequence). This CDR3 is built from 14 residues. Trimming shortened V by 5 bases and J by 2 bases, and 12 bases separated the two germline ends. CDR3 nucleotides: TGTGCCAGCAGCAAGCAGAATTTAAACTATGGCTACACCTTC. Protein sequence: CASSKQNLNYGYTF.

This clonotype was picked up many times. The rearrangement links TRBV6-2 or TRBV6-3 to TRBJ2-1; 7 bases match TRBD1. CDR3 length: 17 residues. V was pared by 3 bases and J by 0 bases, with 8 bases of the junction left unmatched. Looked up from germline, CDR1 is MNHEY and CDR2 is SVGEGT. This CDR3 is CASSYPTTGSSYNEQFF. DNA of the CDR3: TGTGCCAGCAGTTATCCCACGACAGGGAGCTCCTACAATGAGCAGTTCTTC.

This clonotype has at least ten counts. The chain carries TRBV20-1 and TRBJ1-3, with D possibly TRBD1 on 5 matching bases. Germline V gene lookup returns CDR1 DFQATT and CDR2 SNEGSKA (reference sequence). The V end was cut by 3 bases, the J end by 4 bases, with 13 bases between. The CDR3 is made up of 14 amino acids. The CDR3 sequence is CSARPPGTGNTIYF. The CDR3 DNA reads as TGCAGTGCTAGGCCTCCAGGGACGGGAAACACCATATATTTT.

This clonotype has a handful of counts. The J gene is TRBJ2-7, the V gene TRBV5-6; D is uncertain. The germline V gene has CDR1 SGHDT and CDR2 YYEEEE. The CDR3 sequence is 15 residues long. V was clipped by 1 base and J by 5 bases, with 16 bases between them. The CDR3 sequence is CASSLRNGYNDEQYF. The CDR3 nucleotides read TGTGCCAGCAGCTTGAGAAACGGGTATAACGACGAGCAGTACTTC.

The sample holds many counts of this clonotype. This sequence joins TRBV12-2 and TRBJ1-3. TRBV12-2 represents a pseudogene. This CDR3 spans 16 amino acids. The CDR3 region is CASRFPGPLSGNTIYF. Here the CDR3 DNA reads TGTGCAAGTCGTTTTCCAGGTCCGCTCTCTGGAAACACCATATATTTT.

This clonotype was seen at least ten times. This CDR3 reads CSARDRLPSPLHF. In DNA form, the CDR3 reads TGCAGTGCTAGAGATCGACTCCCTTCACCCCTCCACTTT. The chain combines TRBV20-1 with TRBJ1-6; D gene ambiguous. This CDR3 region has 13 residues. Germline V CDR1 and CDR2: DFQATT, SNEGSKA (reference sequence). V lost 0 bases and J 9 bases, leaving 9 bases between the germline ends.

This chain joins TRBV4-3 and TRBJ2-6, with a tentative D call TRBD1 (6 bases). The CDR3 is made up of 16 amino acids. V dropped 3 bases and J dropped 0 bases, with 9 bases sitting between them. The germline V gene has CDR1 LGHNA and CDR2 YSLEER. The CDR3 DNA is TGCGCCAGCAGCCAGGGGGACACCTCTGGGGCCAACGTCCTGACTTTC. It is translated as CASSQGDTSGANVLTF.

This clonotype was observed a handful of times. The gene calls are TRBV6-5 and TRBJ2-1; tentative D call: TRBD2 (6 bases). Looked up from germline, CDR1 is MNHEY and CDR2 is SVGAGI. V lost 0 bases to trimming and J lost 8 bases, with 11 bases between them. This CDR3 comprises 14 residues. This CDR3 reads CASSYSAGGDEQFF. The CDR3 nucleotides are TGTGCCAGCAGTTACTCGGCGGGCGGGGATGAGCAGTTCTTC.

This clonotype appeared many times. This chain connects TRBV20-1 to TRBJ2-5; 8 bases are shared with TRBD2. The CDR3 is 12 amino acids. Trimming removed 1 base from V and 5 bases from J; junction bases left unmatched: 0. Germline V lookup: CDR1 DFQATT, CDR2 SNEGSKA (reference sequence). The CDR3 spells CSARVAGETQYF. DNA for the CDR3: TGCAGTGCTAGAGTAGCGGGGGAGACCCAGTACTTC.

In this sample, this clonotype turned up many times. V usage is TRBV6-6 and J usage is TRBJ2-7, with TRBD1 matching over 8 bases. V lost 4 bases and J lost 1; bases outside the gene matches: 3. The CDR3 contains 14 residues. Germline CDR1 and CDR2: MNHNY and SVGAGI (reference sequence). CDR3 sequence: CASSFQGASYEQYF. DNA of the CDR3: TGTGCCAGCAGTTTCCAGGGGGCTTCCTACGAGCAGTACTTC.

The chain carries TRBV6-2 or TRBV6-3 and TRBJ1-1; 7 bases align to TRBD1. J was trimmed by 4 bases and V by 6 bases; bases with no gene match: 11. This CDR3 is built from 15 residues. CDR1 MNHEY and CDR2 SVGEGT come from the germline V gene. The CDR3 nucleotides read TGTGCCAGCAGACCCCACAGGGGCTGGGGCACTGAAGCTTTCTTT. Its protein product is CASRPHRGWGTEAFF.